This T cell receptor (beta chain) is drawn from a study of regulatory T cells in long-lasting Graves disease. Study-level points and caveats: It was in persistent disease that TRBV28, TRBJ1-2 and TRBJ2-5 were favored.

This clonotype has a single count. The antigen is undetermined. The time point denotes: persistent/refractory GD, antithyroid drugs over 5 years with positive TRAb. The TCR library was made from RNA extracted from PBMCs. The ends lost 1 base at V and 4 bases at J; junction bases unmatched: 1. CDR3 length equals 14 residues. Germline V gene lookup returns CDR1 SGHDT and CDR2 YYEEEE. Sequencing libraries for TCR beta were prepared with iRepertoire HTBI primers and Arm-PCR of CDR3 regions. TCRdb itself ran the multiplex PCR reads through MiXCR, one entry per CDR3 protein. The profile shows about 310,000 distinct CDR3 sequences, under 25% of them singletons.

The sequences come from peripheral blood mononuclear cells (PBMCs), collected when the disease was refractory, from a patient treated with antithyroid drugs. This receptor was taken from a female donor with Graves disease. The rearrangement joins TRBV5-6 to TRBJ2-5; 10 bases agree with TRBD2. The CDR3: CASSLIAGGETQYF. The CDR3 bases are TGTGCCAGCAGCTTGATAGCGGGAGGAGAGACCCAGTACTTC.